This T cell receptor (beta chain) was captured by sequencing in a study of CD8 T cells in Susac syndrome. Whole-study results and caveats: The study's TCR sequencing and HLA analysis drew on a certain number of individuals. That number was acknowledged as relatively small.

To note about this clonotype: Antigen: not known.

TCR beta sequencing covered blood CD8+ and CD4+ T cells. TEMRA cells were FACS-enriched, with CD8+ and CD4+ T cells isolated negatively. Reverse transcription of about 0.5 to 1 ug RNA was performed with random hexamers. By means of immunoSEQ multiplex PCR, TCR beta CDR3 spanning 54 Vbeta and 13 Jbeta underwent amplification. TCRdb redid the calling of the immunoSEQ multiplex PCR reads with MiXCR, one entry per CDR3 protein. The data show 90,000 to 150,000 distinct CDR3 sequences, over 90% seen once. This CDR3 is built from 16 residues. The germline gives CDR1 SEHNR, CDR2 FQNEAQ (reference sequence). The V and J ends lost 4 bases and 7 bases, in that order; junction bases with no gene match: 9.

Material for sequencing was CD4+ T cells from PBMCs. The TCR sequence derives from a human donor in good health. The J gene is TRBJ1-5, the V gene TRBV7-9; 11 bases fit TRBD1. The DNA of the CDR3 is TGTGCCAGCAGCTCAGGGACAGGGGGAATCGGCCAGCCCCAGCATTTT. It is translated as CASSSGTGGIGQPQHF.